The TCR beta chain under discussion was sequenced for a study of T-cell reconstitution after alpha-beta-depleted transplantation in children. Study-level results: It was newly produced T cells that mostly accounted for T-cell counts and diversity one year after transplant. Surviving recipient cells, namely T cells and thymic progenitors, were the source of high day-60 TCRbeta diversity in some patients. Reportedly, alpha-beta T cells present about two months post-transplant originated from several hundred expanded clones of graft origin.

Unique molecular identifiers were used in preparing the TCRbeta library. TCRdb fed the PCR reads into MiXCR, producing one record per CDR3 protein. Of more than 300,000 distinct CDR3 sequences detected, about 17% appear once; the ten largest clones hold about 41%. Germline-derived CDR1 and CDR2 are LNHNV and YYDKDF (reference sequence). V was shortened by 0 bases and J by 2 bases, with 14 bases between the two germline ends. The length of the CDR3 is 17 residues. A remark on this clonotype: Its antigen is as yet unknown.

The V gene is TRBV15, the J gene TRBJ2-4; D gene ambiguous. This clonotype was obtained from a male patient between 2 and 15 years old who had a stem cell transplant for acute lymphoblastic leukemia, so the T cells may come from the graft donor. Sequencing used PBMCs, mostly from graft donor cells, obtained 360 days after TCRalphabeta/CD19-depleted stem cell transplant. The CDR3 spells CATSRDWARMTKNIQYF. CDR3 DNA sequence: TGTGCCACCAGCAGAGATTGGGCTAGAATGACCAAAAACATTCAGTACTTC.